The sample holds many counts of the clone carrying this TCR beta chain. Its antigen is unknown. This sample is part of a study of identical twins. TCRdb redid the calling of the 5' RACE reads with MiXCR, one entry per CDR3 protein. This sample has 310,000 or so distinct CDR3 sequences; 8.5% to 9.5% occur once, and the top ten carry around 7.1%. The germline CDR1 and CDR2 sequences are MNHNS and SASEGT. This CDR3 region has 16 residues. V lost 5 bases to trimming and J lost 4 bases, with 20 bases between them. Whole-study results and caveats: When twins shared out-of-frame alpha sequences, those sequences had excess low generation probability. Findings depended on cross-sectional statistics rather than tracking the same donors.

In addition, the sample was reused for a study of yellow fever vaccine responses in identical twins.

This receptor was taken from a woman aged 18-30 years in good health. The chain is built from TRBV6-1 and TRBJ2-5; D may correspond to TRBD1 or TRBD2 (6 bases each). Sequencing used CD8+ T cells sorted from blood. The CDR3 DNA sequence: TGTGCCAGCAGTCCCCTTAGGGGGGCACTTGGAGAGACCCAGTACTTC. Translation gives CASSPLRGALGETQYF.